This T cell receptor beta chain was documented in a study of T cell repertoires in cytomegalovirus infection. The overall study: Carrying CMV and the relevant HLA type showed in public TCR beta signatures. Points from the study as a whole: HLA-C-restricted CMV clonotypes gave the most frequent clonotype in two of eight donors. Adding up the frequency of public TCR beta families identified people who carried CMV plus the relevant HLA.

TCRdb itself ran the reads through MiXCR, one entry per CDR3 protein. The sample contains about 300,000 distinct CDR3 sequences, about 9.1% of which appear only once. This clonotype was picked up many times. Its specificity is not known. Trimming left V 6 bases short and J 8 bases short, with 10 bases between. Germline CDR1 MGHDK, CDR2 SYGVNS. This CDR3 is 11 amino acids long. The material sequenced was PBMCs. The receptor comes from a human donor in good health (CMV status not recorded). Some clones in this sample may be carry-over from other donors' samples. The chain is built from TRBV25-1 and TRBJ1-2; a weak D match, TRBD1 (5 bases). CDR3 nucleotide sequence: TGTGCCAGCAGAGGGACTCTGGGCTACACCTTC. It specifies CASRGTLGYTF.